The TCR beta chain under discussion was sequenced for a study of cytomegalovirus exposure and HLA in healthy donors. Amplification used 60 Vbeta primers and 13 Jbeta primers. Only in-frame clones appear in the TCRdb table, and some are missing; sequencing was by immunoSEQ multiplex PCR. The sample data list 110,000 to 150,000 clones. Germline V gene lookup returns CDR1 MNHEY and CDR2 SVGAGI. After removal of 6 bases from V and 1 base from J, the junction contained 5 bases not matched to a gene. This CDR3 contains 15 residues. Turning to this clone: The antigen is undetermined.

Study-level results: A later analysis linked a missense variant in DCLRE1C to the trimming of TCR beta V and J genes.

The chain is built from TRBV6-5 and TRBJ2-7; TRBD1 matches at 11 bases. The clonotype comes from a man aged 40-55 years in good health and CMV-seronegative. Sequences were obtained from PBMCs. Written as DNA, the CDR3 is TGTGCCAGCAGGGAGGGACAGGGGGTTTCCTACGAGCAGTACTTC. It encodes CASREGQGVSYEQYF.